This TCR beta chain was sequenced during a study of cytomegalovirus exposure and HLA in healthy donors. V lost 4 bases, J lost 9 bases, and 7 bases lay in between. Germline values: CDR1 MNHEY, CDR2 SVGAGI. This CDR3 has 11 amino acids. PCR used 60 Vbeta primers and 13 Jbeta primers. Data came from immunoSEQ multiplex PCR; TCRdb stores just in-frame clones and leaves some out. The sample carries roughly 240,000 clones, approximately 84% recorded once. The rearrangement joins TRBV6-5 to TRBJ2-1; D unclear. The origin of this receptor is a girl aged 2 to 10 in good health and CMV-seronegative. The sample was PBMCs. In nucleotides, the CDR3 is TGTGCCAGCAGTTCGTGGCCTGAGCAGTTCTTC. The encoded protein is CASSSWPEQFF.